A selection of T cell receptor beta chains follows, all from one sample in a study of T cells after yellow fever vaccination. TCRdb itself ran the 5' RACE reads through MiXCR, one entry per CDR3 protein. The data show under 400,000 distinct CDR3 sequences, under 14% seen once. The source material was PBMCs, sampled on the day of the first yellow fever vaccination. The receptors originated from a man between 18 and 29 years old who received the YFV17D yellow fever vaccine. Both conserved end residues are trimmed from each CDR3. The D gene is left open where the match is weak.

SVEGPDYNEQF,TRBJ2-1,NA,TRBV29-1
ASSQQGQETQY,TRBJ2-5,NA,TRBV7-9
ATSDERDMEQF,TRBJ2-1,NA,TRBV24-1
ATSRAAGGPDTQY,TRBJ2-3,NA,TRBV15
ASSVLGELF,TRBJ2-2,NA,TRBV2
ASSSPWGDEETQY,TRBJ2-5,NA,TRBV7-2
ASSISGQTNNEQF,TRBJ2-1,NA,TRBV19
ASSRTSGGHTDTQY,TRBJ2-3,TRBD2,TRBV5-6
ASSYRPRGYEQY,TRBJ2-7,NA,TRBV7-2
ASSFPFPNEQY,TRBJ2-7,NA,TRBV12-3/TRBV12-4
AISDMQAQETQY,TRBJ2-5,NA,TRBV10-3
ASSFVGRGEFNEQF,TRBJ2-1,TRBD2,TRBV27
ASSSDLPTGELF,TRBJ2-2,NA,TRBV7-3
ASSLGVNEQY,TRBJ2-7,NA,TRBV7-9
ASSHNLVGGTDTQY,TRBJ2-3,NA,TRBV7-2
ASSPQAGRPFTSTDTQY,TRBJ2-3,NA,TRBV5-6
SAFWVVLNEQF,TRBJ2-1,NA,TRBV29-1